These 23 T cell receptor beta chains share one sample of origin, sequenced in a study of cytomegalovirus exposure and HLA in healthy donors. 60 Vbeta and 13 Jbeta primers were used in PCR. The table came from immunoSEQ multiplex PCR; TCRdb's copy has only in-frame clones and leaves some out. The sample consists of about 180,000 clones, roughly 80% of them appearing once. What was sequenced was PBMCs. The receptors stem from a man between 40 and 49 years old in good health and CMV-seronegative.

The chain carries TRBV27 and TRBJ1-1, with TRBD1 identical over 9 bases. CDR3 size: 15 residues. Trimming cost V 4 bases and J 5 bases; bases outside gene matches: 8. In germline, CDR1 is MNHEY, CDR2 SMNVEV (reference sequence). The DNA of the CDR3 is TGTGCCAGCAGTTCCCCGACAGGGGGTTCGACTGAAGCTTTCTTT. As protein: CASSSPTGGSTEAFF.

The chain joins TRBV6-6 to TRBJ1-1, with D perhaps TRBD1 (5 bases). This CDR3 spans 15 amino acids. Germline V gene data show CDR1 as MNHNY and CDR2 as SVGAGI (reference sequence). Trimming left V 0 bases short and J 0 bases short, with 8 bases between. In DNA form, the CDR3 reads TGTGCCAGCAGTTACTCCGGGACTCTGAACACTGAAGCTTTCTTT. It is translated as CASSYSGTLNTEAFF.

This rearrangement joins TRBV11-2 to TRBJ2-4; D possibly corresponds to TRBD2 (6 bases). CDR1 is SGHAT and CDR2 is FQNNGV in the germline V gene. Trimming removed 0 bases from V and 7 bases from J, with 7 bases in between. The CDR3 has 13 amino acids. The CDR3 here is CASSLDRGNIQYF. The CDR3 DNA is TGTGCCAGCAGCTTAGATCGGGGGAACATTCAGTACTTC.

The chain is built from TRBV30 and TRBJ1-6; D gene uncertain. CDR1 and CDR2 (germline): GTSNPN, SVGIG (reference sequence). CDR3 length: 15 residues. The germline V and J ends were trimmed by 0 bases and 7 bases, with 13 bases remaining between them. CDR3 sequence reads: CAWSVAGFTNSPLHF. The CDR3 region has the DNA TGTGCCTGGAGTGTAGCGGGGTTTACGAATTCACCCCTCCACTTT.

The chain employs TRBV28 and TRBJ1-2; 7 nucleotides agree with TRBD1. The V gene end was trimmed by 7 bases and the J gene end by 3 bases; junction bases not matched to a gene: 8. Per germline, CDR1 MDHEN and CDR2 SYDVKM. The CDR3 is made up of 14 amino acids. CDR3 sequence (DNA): TGTGCCAGCAATGAACAGGGGATAGACTATGGCTACACCTTC. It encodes CASNEQGIDYGYTF.

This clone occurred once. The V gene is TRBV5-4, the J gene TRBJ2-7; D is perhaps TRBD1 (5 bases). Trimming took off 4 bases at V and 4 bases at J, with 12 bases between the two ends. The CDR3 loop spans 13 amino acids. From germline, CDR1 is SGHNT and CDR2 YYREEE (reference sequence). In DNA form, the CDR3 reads TGTGCCAGCAGCACACAGGCCCGTTACGAGCAGTACTTC. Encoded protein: CASSTQARYEQYF. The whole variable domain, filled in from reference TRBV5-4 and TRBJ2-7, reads ETGVTQSPTHLIKTRGQQVTLRCSSQSGHNTVSWYQQALGQGPQFIFQYYREEENGRGNFPPRFSGLQFPNYSSELNVNALELDDSALYLCASSTQARYEQYFGPGTRLTVT.

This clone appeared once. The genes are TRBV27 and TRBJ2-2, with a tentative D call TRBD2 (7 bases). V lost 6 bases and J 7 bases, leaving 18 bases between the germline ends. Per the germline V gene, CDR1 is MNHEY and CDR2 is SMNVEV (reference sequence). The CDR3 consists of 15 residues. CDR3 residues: CASSQVGGAVGELFF. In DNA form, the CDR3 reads TGTGCCAGCAGCCAGGTTGGGGGGGCTGTCGGGGAGCTGTTTTTT.

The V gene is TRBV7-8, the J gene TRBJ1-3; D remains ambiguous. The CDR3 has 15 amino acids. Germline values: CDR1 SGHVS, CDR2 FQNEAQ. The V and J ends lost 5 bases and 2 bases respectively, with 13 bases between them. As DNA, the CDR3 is TGTGCCAGCAGCCCCGCGGGTGGTACTGGAAACACCATATATTTT. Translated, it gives CASSPAGGTGNTIYF.

The DNA of the CDR3 is TGTGCCAGTTCAGATAGCAGGGGTGGGGAGACTGAAGCTTTCTTT. Amino acids: CASSDSRGGETEAFF. The V and J genes are TRBV19 and TRBJ1-1; weak D call: TRBD1 (6 bases). This CDR3 is 15 amino acids long. The V gene lost 8 bases and the J gene lost 5 bases, with 21 bases spanning the gap. The germline CDR1 and CDR2 sequences are LNHDA and SQIVND (reference sequence).

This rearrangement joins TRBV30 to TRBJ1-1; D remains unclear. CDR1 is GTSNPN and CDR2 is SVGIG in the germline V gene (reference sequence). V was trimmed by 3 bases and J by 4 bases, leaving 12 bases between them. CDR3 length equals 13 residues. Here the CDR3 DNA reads TGTGCCTGGAGCGCGGGCTCAGGCACTGAAGCTTTCTTT. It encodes CAWSAGSGTEAFF.

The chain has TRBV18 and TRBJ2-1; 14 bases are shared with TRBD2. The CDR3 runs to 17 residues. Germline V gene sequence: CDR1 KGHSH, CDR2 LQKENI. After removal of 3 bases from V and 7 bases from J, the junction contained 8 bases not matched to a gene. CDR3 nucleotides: TGTGCCAGCTCACCGGCGCTGGGACTAGCGGGAGTTAATGAGCAGTTCTTC. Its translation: CASSPALGLAGVNEQFF.

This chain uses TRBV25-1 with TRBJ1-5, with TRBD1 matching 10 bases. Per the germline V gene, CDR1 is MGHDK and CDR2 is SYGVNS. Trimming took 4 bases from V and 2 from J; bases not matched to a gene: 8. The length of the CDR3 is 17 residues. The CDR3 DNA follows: TGTGCCAGCAGTGGGTCCGGGACAGGGGTGGGCAATCAGCCCCAGCATTTT. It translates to CASSGSGTGVGNQPQHF.

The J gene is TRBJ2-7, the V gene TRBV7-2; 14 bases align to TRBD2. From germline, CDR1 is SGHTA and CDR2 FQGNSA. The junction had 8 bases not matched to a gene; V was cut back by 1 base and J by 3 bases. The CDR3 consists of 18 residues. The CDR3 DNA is TGTGCCAGCAGCTTAGGAGGGACTAGCGGGAGAAGGGTCTACGAGCAGTACTTC. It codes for CASSLGGTSGRRVYEQYF.

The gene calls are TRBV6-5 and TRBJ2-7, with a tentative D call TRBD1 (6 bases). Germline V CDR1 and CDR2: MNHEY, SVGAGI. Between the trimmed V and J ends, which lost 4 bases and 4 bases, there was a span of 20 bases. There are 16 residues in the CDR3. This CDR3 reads CASSFQSGTLGYEQYF. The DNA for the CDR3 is TGTGCCAGCAGTTTTCAGTCCGGGACATTGGGATACGAGCAGTACTTC.

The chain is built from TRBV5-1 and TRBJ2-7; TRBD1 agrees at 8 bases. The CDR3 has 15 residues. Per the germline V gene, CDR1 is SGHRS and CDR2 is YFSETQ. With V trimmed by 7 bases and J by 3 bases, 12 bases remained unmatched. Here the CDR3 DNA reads TGCGCCAGCCATACAGGGGGGACTCCGGGCTACGAGCAGTACTTC. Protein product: CASHTGGTPGYEQYF.

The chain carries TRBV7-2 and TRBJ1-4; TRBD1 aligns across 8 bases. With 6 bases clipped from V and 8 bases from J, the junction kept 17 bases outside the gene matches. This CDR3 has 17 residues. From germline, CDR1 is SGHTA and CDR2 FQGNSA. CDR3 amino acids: CASSPRDRSARHEKLFF. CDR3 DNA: TGTGCCAGCAGTCCACGGGACAGGTCCGCTCGGCACGAAAAACTGTTTTTT.

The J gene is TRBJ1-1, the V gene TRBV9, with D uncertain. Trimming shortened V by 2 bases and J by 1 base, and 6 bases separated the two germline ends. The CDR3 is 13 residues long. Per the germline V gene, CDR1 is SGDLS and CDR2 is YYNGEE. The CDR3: CASSVRPNTEAFF. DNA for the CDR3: TGTGCCAGCAGCGTGAGGCCGAACACTGAAGCTTTCTTT.

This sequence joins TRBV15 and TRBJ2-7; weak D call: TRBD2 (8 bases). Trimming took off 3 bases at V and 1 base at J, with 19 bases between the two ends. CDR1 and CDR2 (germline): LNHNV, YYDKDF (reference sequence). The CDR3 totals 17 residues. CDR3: CATSRGYGGGQSYEQYF. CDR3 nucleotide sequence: TGTGCCACCAGCAGGGGGTACGGGGGGGGACAGTCCTACGAGCAGTACTTC.

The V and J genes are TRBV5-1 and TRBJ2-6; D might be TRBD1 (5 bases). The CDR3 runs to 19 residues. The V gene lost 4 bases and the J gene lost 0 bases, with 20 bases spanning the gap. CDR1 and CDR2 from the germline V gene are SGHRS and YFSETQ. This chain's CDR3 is CASSPLPVGPSSGANVLTF. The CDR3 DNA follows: TGCGCCAGCAGCCCCCTCCCTGTGGGGCCTAGCTCTGGGGCCAACGTCCTGACTTTC.

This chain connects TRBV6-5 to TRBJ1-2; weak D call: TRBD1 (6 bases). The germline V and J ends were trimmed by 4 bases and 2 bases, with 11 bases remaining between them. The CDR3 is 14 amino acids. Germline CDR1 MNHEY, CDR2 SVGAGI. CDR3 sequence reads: CASSSRQANYGYTF. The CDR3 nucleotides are TGTGCCAGCAGTTCCAGACAGGCGAACTATGGCTACACCTTC.

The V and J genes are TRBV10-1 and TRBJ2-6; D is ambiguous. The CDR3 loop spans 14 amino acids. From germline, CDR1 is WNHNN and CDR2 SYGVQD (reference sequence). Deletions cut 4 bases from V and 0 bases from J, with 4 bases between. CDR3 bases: TGCGCCAGCAGTGGAGGCTCTGGGGCCAACGTCCTGACTTTC. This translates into CASSGGSGANVLTF.

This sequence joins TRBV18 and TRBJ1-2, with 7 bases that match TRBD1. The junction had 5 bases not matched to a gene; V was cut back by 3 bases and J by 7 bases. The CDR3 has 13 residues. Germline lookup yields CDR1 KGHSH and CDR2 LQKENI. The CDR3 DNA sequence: TGTGCCAGCTCACCCATAAGGGGGCTTGGCTACACCTTC. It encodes CASSPIRGLGYTF.

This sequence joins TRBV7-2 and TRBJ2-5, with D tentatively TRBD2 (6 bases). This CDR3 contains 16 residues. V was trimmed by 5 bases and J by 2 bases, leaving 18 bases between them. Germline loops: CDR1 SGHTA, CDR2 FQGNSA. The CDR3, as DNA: TGTGCCAGCAGCAAAAATGCCGGGAGCATACAAGAGACCCAGTACTTC. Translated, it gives CASSKNAGSIQETQYF.